The following is a T cell receptor (beta chain) sequence with its context. V dropped 5 bases and J dropped 8; count of bases not matched to a gene: 14. CDR3 length equals 15 residues. CDR1 and CDR2 from the germline V gene are SGHTA and FQGNSA. The data originate from a study of cytomegalovirus exposure and HLA in healthy donors. This PCR relied on a set of 60 Vbeta primers and 13 Jbeta primers. The repertoire was sequenced with immunoSEQ multiplex PCR; TCRdb's copy has only in-frame clones and lacks some. The sample contains about 89,000 clones, over 65% of which appear only once. The sequencing input was PBMCs. The TCR was taken from a male donor in good health and CMV-seronegative. The chain carries TRBV7-2 and TRBJ1-2, with 7 nucleotides matching TRBD1. Here the CDR3 reads CASSPARRGRKGYTF. The CDR3 DNA reads as TGTGCCAGCAGCCCCGCCCGGAGGGGGCGCAAGGGCTACACCTTC.